The entry below gives a single T cell receptor beta chain sequence along with its context. Noted time point: peripheral blood 6 weeks after treatment start. This sample is drawn from a study of PD-L1 blockade in urothelial cancer. The CDR3 has 16 residues. CDR1 and CDR2 (germline): LGHNA, YNFKEQ. J lost 3 bases, V lost 0 bases, and 5 bases had no gene match. TCRdb's copy holds only in-frame clones and misses some; the assay was immunoSEQ multiplex PCR. The sample contains approximately 110,000 clones, 80% to 95% of which appear only once. The sample consisted of PBMCs, taken around atezolizumab (anti-PD-L1) treatment. The V gene is TRBV4-2, the J gene TRBJ2-3, with 8 nucleotides matching TRBD2. This TCR came from a man in his fifties or sixties with urothelial cancer. The CDR3 nucleotides read TGTGCCAGCAGCCAAGATATCGGGAGGGGGACAGATACGCAGTATTTT. This gives the protein CASSQDIGRGTDTQYF.